This entry features one TCR beta chain sequence. Its matching antigen is unknown. Data came from immunoSEQ multiplex PCR; TCRdb stores just in-frame clones and leaves some out. This sample has about 22,000 clones, with about 66% found just once. The data were obtained in a study of CD4 T cells in relation to SARS-CoV-2 and coronaviruses. Unexposed donor CD4+ T cells date from about 2011-2018, before the COVID-19 pandemic. The cells were cultured for about ten days before CD4+ T cells were isolated. CDR1 is MNHEY, CDR2 SVGEGT, per germline. The CDR3 has 12 amino acids. V was pared by 0 bases and J by 5 bases, with 1 base between.

The chain links TRBV6-2 or TRBV6-3 to TRBJ2-2; no clear D gene. The TCR originated in a human donor in good health. What was sequenced was CD4+ T cells from PBMCs, cultured in vitro. The CDR3 bases are TGTGCCAGCAGTTACTCGACCGGGGAGCTGTTTTTT. Translating it yields CASSYSTGELFF.